This T cell receptor (beta chain) was captured in a study of naive and memory T cell subsets. J lost 4 bases, V lost 0 bases, and 1 base had no gene match. This CDR3 comprises 15 residues. CDR1 LNHNV and CDR2 YYDKDF come from the germline V gene (reference sequence). This clonotype was seen a handful of times. Both TRBC1 and TRBC2 were covered by a beta constant-region primer of two equimolar oligonucleotides. MiXCR, run by TCRdb on the UMI-ligation and nested PCR reads, gives a single entry per CDR3 protein. The table records 130,000 to 150,000 distinct CDR3 sequences, about a sixth of them present only once.

This clonotype was sampled from a human donor in good health. The sequencing sample was made of naive CD4+ T cells from blood. The chain carries TRBV15 and TRBJ2-5; 11 bases agree with TRBD2. This CDR3 is CATSRDSGRGETQYF. In nucleotides, the CDR3 is TGTGCCACCAGCAGAGATAGCGGGAGGGGAGAGACCCAGTACTTC.